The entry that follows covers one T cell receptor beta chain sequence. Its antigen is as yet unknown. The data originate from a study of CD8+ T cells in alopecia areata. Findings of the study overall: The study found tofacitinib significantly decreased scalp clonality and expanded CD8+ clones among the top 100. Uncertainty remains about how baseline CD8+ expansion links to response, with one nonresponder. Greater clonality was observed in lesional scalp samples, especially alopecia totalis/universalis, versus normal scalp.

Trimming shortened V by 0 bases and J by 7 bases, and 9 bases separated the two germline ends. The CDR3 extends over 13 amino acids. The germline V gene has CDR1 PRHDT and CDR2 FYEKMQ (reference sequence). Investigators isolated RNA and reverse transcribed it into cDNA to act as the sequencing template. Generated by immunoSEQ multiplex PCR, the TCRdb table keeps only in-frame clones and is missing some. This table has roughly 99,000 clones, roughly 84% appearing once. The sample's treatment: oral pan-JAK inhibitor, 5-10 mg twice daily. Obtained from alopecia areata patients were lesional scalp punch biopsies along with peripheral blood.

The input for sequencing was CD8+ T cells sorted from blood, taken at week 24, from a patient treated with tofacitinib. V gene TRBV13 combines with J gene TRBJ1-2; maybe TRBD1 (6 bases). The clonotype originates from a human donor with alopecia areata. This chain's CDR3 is CASSLGQGTGYTF. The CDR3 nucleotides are TGTGCCAGCAGCTTAGGCCAGGGGACTGGCTACACCTTC.